The rows below give T cell receptor beta chains drawn from one sample of a study of T cell changes during pregnancy in multiple sclerosis. The data were produced by immunoSEQ multiplex PCR, yet TCRdb's version contains in-frame clones alone and is incomplete. The repertoire includes some 60,000 clones, 91% of them detected once, and around 3.5% sits in the top ten. The sample consisted of peripheral blood, taken after pregnancy. Receptors originate from a female donor in good health, enrolled as a control in a pregnancy study. Both conserved end residues are part of each CDR3. The D gene is left open where the match is weak. Not all rows give a size; the values are once, few, many and, for expanded clones, a class.

>.|.|TRBJ1-3|TRBV5-1
CASSLVGSSGNTIYF
TGCGCCAGCAGCTTGGTTGGCAGCTCTGGAAACACCATATATTTT
>.|.|TRBJ1-3|TRBV5-1
CASSFAGALSGNTIYF
TGCGCCAGCAGCTTCGCAGGGGCCCTCTCTGGAAACACCATATATTTT
>.|.|TRBJ1-1|TRBV28
CATTTRGKGGGDTEAFF
TGTGCCACCACGACCCGGGGTAAGGGTGGTGGGGACACTGAAGCTTTCTTT
>.|.|TRBJ1-2|TRBV2
CASSFNRDYGYTF
TGTGCCAGCAGTTTCAACAGGGACTATGGCTACACCTTC
>.|.|TRBJ2-5|TRBV7-3
CASSTYREETQYF
TGTGCCAGCAGCACATACAGAGAAGAGACCCAGTACTTC
>TRBD1|.|TRBJ1-1|TRBV9
CASGTGMRGTEAFF
TGTGCCAGCGGGACAGGGATGCGAGGGACTGAAGCTTTCTTT
>.|few|TRBJ1-2|TRBV7-6
CASSLGRVTGYTF
TGTGCCAGCAGCTTAGGCAGGGTAACTGGCTACACCTTC
>TRBD2|.|TRBJ2-3|TRBV27
CASSKPAGGTDTQYF
TGTGCCAGCAGTAAGCCAGCGGGGGGAACAGATACGCAGTATTTT
>.|once|TRBJ1-4|TRBV5-8
CASSPGPGEGEKLFF
TGTGCCAGCAGTCCCGGTCCAGGGGAGGGCGAAAAACTGTTTTTT
>TRBD2|.|TRBJ2-7|TRBV5-4
CASSSRGGGLDEQYF
TGTGCCAGCAGTTCCCGGGGCGGGGGTCTCGACGAGCAGTACTTC
>TRBD2|.|TRBJ2-5|TRBV7-8
CASRPGTSGGLRETQYF
TGTGCCAGCAGGCCCGGGACTAGCGGGGGGCTGAGGGAGACCCAGTACTTC
>TRBD1|.|TRBJ2-7|TRBV27
CASSSLTGGDYEQYF
TGTGCCAGCAGTTCCCTGACAGGGGGCGACTACGAGCAGTACTTC
>TRBD2|.|TRBJ2-2|TRBV7-2
CASSLASGANTGELFF
TGTGCCAGCAGCTTAGCTAGCGGGGCTAACACCGGGGAGCTGTTTTTT
>.|.|TRBJ2-7|TRBV18
CASSPRDTDYEQYF
TGTGCCAGCTCACCACGGGACACCGACTACGAGCAGTACTTC
>.|.|TRBJ1-6|TRBV16
CASSQSANSPLHF
TGTGCCAGCAGCCAATCGGCTAATTCACCCCTCCACTTT
>.|.|TRBJ2-2|TRBV6-1
CASSEYLPADTGELFF
TGTGCCAGCAGTGAATATCTTCCAGCGGACACCGGGGAGCTGTTTTTT
>.|.|TRBJ2-3|TRBV6-5
CASSYNAGKDTQYF
TGTGCCAGCAGTTACAATGCGGGAAAGGATACGCAGTATTTT
>.|.|TRBJ2-5|TRBV11-1
CASTLTDIQETQYF
TGTGCCAGCACCCTGACAGACATCCAAGAGACCCAGTACTTC
>TRBD2|.|TRBJ2-7|TRBV19
CASSKALTSGSSYEQYF
TGTGCCAGTAGTAAAGCCCTGACTAGCGGAAGCTCCTACGAGCAGTACTTC
>.|.|TRBJ2-7|TRBV11-3
CASSPLARSAEQYF
TGTGCCAGCAGCCCCCTGGCCAGGTCTGCCGAGCAGTACTTC
>.|.|TRBJ1-1|TRBV6-5
CASCYTRGTEAFF
TGTGCCAGCTGCTATACGCGCGGCACTGAAGCTTTCTTT
>TRBD2|.|TRBJ2-1|TRBV19
CASRWTQGSGRGNEQFF
TGTGCCAGTAGATGGACCCAAGGTAGCGGGAGGGGAAATGAGCAGTTCTTC
>TRBD1|once|TRBJ2-2|TRBV7-8
CASSSKLGQGGTGELFF
TGTGCCAGCAGCTCAAAATTAGGACAGGGGGGCACCGGGGAGCTGTTTTTT
>.|.|TRBJ1-6|TRBV10-3
CAITATGTDSPLHF
TGTGCCATCACCGCAACAGGGACGGACTCACCCCTCCACTTT
>TRBD2|.|TRBJ2-1|TRBV9
CASSPPPAGGRNEQFF
TGTGCCAGCAGCCCTCCGCCAGCGGGGGGGCGAAATGAGCAGTTCTTC
>TRBD1|.|TRBJ1-1|TRBV7-9
CASSLGGTGGLGAFF
TGTGCCAGCAGCTTAGGTGGGACAGGGGGCCTGGGAGCTTTCTTT
>.|once|TRBJ1-3|TRBV27
CASSLSTGTSGNTIYF
TGTGCCAGCAGTTTATCGACAGGCACCTCTGGAAACACCATATATTTT
>TRBD1|once|TRBJ1-5|TRBV5-8
CASSPRQGNQPQHF
TGTGCCAGCAGCCCACGACAGGGGAACCAGCCCCAGCATTTT
>.|.|TRBJ2-7|TRBV6-1
CASSEATVYEQYF
TGTGCCAGCAGTGAAGCTACAGTCTACGAGCAGTACTTC
>TRBD2|once|TRBJ2-5|TRBV10-3
CAIKGLAGEETQYF
TGTGCCATCAAGGGACTAGCGGGTGAAGAGACCCAGTACTTC
>.|medium-sized|TRBJ2-2|TRBV11-2
CASSQLANTGELFF
TGTGCCAGCAGCCAACTAGCGAACACCGGGGAGCTGTTTTTT
>.|.|TRBJ1-2|TRBV6-5
CASSLDNYYGYTF
TGTGCCAGCAGCTTAGACAACTACTATGGCTACACCTTC
>.|.|TRBJ2-7|TRBV27
CASSSLTGGDYEQYF
TGTGCCAGCAGTTCCCTGACGGGGGGCGACTACGAGCAGTACTTC
>TRBD1|.|TRBJ1-3|TRBV30
CAWSPSGTGFSGNTIYF
TGTGCCTGGAGTCCTAGTGGGACAGGCTTCTCTGGAAACACCATATATTTT
>TRBD2|.|TRBJ2-1|TRBV18
CASSPRRLAGAYNEQFF
TGTGCCAGCTCACCACGAAGACTAGCGGGGGCCTACAATGAGCAGTTCTTC
>TRBD2|once|TRBJ2-1|TRBV7-2
CASSLGGTSYYNEQFF
TGTGCCAGCAGCTTAGGGGGGACTAGCTATTACAATGAGCAGTTCTTC
>TRBD1|.|TRBJ2-7|TRBV4-3
CASSQDTGQGTHEQYF
TGCGCCAGCAGCCAAGATACGGGACAGGGGACGCACGAGCAGTACTTC
>.|.|TRBJ1-5|TRBV11-2
CASSAGASVNQPQHF
TGTGCCAGCAGCGCGGGGGCGAGTGTCAATCAGCCCCAGCATTTT
>TRBD1|.|TRBJ2-2|TRBV7-9
CASSPDRGKTGELFF
TGTGCCAGCAGCCCCGACAGGGGAAAGACCGGGGAGCTGTTTTTT
>.|once|TRBJ1-2|TRBV7-9
CASSLEAGVRLYGYTF
TGTGCCAGCAGCTTAGAGGCAGGGGTACGACTCTATGGCTACACCTTC
>.|.|TRBJ1-6|TRBV30
CASSRESSYNSPLHF
TGTGCCTCCTCCCGAGAGAGCTCCTATAATTCACCCCTCCACTTT
>.|.|TRBJ1-3|TRBV19
CASSQPQRGNTIYF
TGTGCCAGTTCACAGCCCCAAAGGGGAAACACCATATATTTT
>.|.|TRBJ1-2|TRBV15
CATSRGVTGYGYTF
TGTGCCACCAGCAGAGGGGTCACAGGATATGGCTACACCTTC
>TRBD2|.|TRBJ2-7|TRBV28
CASSLRSIAGSSYEQYF
TGTGCCAGCAGCTTGAGATCGATAGCGGGTAGCTCCTACGAGCAGTACTTC
>.|.|TRBJ1-2|TRBV28
CASSTTGGYTF
TGTGCCAGCAGTACTACAGGGGGCTACACCTTC
>.|.|TRBJ2-1|TRBV9
CASSVGSSSSSYNEQFF
TGTGCCAGCAGCGTAGGGAGCTCATCGAGCTCCTACAATGAGCAGTTCTTC
>TRBD1|.|TRBJ2-1|TRBV19
CASSIDGDRGLNEQFF
TGTGCCAGTAGTATAGATGGGGACAGGGGGCTGAATGAGCAGTTCTTC
>.|.|TRBJ2-7|TRBV6-5
CASSFSGTLSGEQYF
TGTGCCAGCAGTTTTTCCGGGACTCTTTCCGGGGAGCAGTACTTC